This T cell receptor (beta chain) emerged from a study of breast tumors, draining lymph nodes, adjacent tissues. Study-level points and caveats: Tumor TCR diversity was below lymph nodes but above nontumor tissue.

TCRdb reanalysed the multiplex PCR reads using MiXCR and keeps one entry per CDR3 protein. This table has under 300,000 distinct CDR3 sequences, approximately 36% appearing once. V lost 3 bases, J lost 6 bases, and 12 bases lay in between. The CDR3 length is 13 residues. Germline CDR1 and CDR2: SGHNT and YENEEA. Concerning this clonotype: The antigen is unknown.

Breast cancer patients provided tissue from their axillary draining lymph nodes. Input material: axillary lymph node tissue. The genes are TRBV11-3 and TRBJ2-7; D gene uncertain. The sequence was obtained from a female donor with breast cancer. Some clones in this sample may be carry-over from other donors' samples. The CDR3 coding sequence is TGTGCCAGCAGCTTGGCACCCCAACCCGAGCAGTACTTC. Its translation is CASSLAPQPEQYF.